The present T cell receptor (beta chain) was sequenced within a study of T cells after yellow fever vaccination. TCRdb re-called the 5' RACE reads with MiXCR, one entry per CDR3 protein. The table shows about 300,000 distinct CDR3 sequences, with around 4.1% occurring only once. This CDR3 comprises 14 residues. Trimming pared 6 bases from V and 0 bases from J, leaving 12 bases between. Germline CDR1 MNHNS, CDR2 SASEGT. There are a few counts of this clonotype. The chain joins TRBV6-1 to TRBJ2-7; no reliable D call. The clonotype comes from a young man who received the YFV17D yellow fever vaccine. This specimen consisted of PBMCs, obtained 5 days after the yellow fever booster vaccination. The CDR3 is CASSHSRSSYEQYF. As DNA, the CDR3 is TGTGCCAGCAGCCATTCTCGCAGCTCCTACGAGCAGTACTTC.